This TCR beta chain was profiled in a study of T cells after somatic rescue of genetic block. This CDR3 has 15 amino acids. V shed 0 bases and J shed 10 bases, with 16 bases lying between them. Germline assignment: CDR1 LGHNA and CDR2 YSLEER. Sequenced by immunoSEQ multiplex PCR; TCRdb stores in-frame clones only, minus some. There are roughly 70,000 clones in the sample; about 91% occur only once, and around 3% lies in the top ten. The receptor was isolated from a man aged 35 to 55. Sequencing was performed on peripheral blood mononuclear cells (PBMCs). The J gene is TRBJ2-1, the V gene TRBV4-3; D might be TRBD2 (6 bases). CDR3 bases: TGCGCCAGCAGCCAAGATGGAGGCAGGGAGGAAGAGCAGTTCTTC. This codes for CASSQDGGREEEQFF.